Listed below are T cell receptor beta chains from one sample, sequenced in a study of OX40 agonist ivuxolimab in advanced cancers. Only in-frame clones appear in the TCRdb table, and some are missing; sequencing was by immunoSEQ multiplex PCR. The table records over 55,000 clones, about 84% of them present only once. Sequenced here: CD4+ or CD8+ T cells sorted from blood, sampled in a trial of the OX40 agonist ivuxolimab. The receptors were sampled from an adult with an advanced solid tumor such as melanoma, head and neck, liver or kidney cancer. Each CDR3 is given with its conserved first and last residue. The order of the fields is J gene, D gene, V gene, clone size, CDR3 protein, CDR3 DNA. D genes are given only for firm matches. Size values are once, few and many counts, or a class for expanded clones, and some rows have none.

>TRBJ1-1|NA|TRBV19|NA
CASSFLGDGTEAFF
TGTGCCAGTAGTTTCCTAGGGGATGGCACTGAAGCTTTCTTT
>TRBJ1-5|NA|TRBV19|few
CASGSGLRRSQPQHF
TGTGCCAGTGGATCCGGACTAAGGAGATCTCAGCCCCAGCATTTT
>TRBJ1-2|NA|TRBV10-3|NA
CAISDPTDSYGYTF
TGTGCCATCAGTGACCCCACGGACAGCTATGGCTACACCTTC
>TRBJ1-1|NA|TRBV5-6|NA
CASSRTRQGAEAFF
TGTGCCAGCAGCCGCACCAGGCAGGGCGCTGAAGCTTTCTTT
>TRBJ1-2|TRBD1|TRBV18|NA
CASSPPSTGGAGGYTF
TGTGCCAGCTCACCACCGAGTACAGGGGGCGCGGGAGGCTACACCTTC
>TRBJ1-1|TRBD1|TRBV28|NA
CASSFTTGRTEAFF
TGTGCCAGCAGTTTCACGACAGGGAGGACTGAAGCTTTCTTT
>TRBJ2-5|NA|TRBV19|NA
CASSPGSGWETQYF
TGTGCCAGTAGTCCAGGGTCGGGGTGGGAGACCCAGTACTTC
>TRBJ2-2|TRBD1|TRBV2|NA
CASSEQGAWNTGELFF
TGTGCCAGCAGTGAGCAGGGGGCATGGAACACCGGGGAGCTGTTTTTT
>TRBJ1-2|NA|TRBV10-2|NA
CASSDSAGQFSGYTF
TGCGCCAGCAGTGATTCGGCAGGGCAATTTAGCGGCTACACCTTC
>TRBJ1-1|NA|TRBV4-3|NA
CASSQAVDGEAFF
TGCGCCAGCAGCCAGGCCGTGGACGGTGAAGCTTTCTTT
>TRBJ1-4|NA|TRBV28|NA
CASSSEIRAATNEKLFF
TGTGCCAGCAGTTCGGAAATCAGGGCTGCAACTAATGAAAAACTGTTTTTT
>TRBJ1-2|NA|TRBV28|NA
CASSFPRQGYAYGYTF
TGTGCCAGCAGTTTTCCCCGGCAGGGGTATGCCTATGGCTACACCTTC
>TRBJ2-2|NA|TRBV5-4|NA
CASSLPGQSAGELFF
TGTGCCAGCAGCTTGCCAGGACAGTCCGCCGGGGAGCTGTTTTTT
>TRBJ2-7|TRBD1|TRBV4-2|NA
CASSSPGQEAYEQYF
TGTGCCAGCAGCTCACCGGGACAGGAGGCCTACGAGCAGTACTTC
>TRBJ2-7|NA|TRBV18|NA
CASSPYSQGEQYF
TGTGCCAGCTCACCATATTCTCAGGGGGAGCAGTACTTC